The next 27 T cell receptor beta chains were all read from a single sample in a study of spatial heterogeneity in lung cancer. MiXCR was run by TCRdb on the 5' RACE reads, yielding one entry per CDR3 protein. The table shows roughly 71,000 distinct CDR3 sequences, with roughly 8.9% occurring only once. The time point is: blood at routine non-recurrence follow-up after resection. The sample was PBMCs, taken at follow-up. The source is a female donor with early-stage non-small cell lung cancer.

V and J are TRBV7-8 and TRBJ2-5, with TRBD2 matching over 9 bases. Germline loops: CDR1 SGHVS, CDR2 FQNEAQ. The V gene end was trimmed by 1 base and the J gene end by 5 bases; junction bases not matched to a gene: 8. The CDR3 length is 16 residues. CDR3 region: CASSLDAGGSSETQYF. The CDR3 nucleotides are TGTGCCAGCAGCTTAGATGCGGGAGGGTCGTCTGAGACCCAGTACTTC.

This clonotype was found a few times. The rearrangement uses TRBV20-1 and TRBJ2-7, with unresolved D. This CDR3 contains 12 residues. V lost 6 bases to trimming and J lost 0 bases, with 9 bases between them. The germline CDR1 and CDR2 sequences are DFQATT and SNEGSKA (reference sequence). The CDR3, as DNA: TGCAGTGCAAGGCCTAGCTCCTACGAGCAGTACTTC. It specifies CSARPSSYEQYF.

This clonotype showed up many times. The chain joins TRBV20-1 to TRBJ2-7; D may correspond to TRBD1 or TRBD2 (6 bases each). Between the trimmed V and J ends, which lost 3 bases and 4 bases, there was a span of 16 bases. The germline CDR1 and CDR2 sequences are DFQATT and SNEGSKA (reference sequence). The CDR3 covers 14 residues. CDR3 in DNA: TGCAGTGCTAGGCATCCCGGGGGCGGGTACGAGCAGTACTTC. Protein product: CSARHPGGGYEQYF.

This clonotype showed up many times. The chain carries TRBV28 and TRBJ2-7; D unclear. The CDR3 has 14 residues. Trimming cost V 3 bases and J 3 bases, with 12 bases left between them. Germline CDR1 reads MDHEN; CDR2 reads SYDVKM. The CDR3 region is CASSFRKWSYEQYF. Here the CDR3 DNA reads TGTGCCAGCAGTTTCCGGAAATGGAGCTACGAGCAGTACTTC.

This clonotype was counted at least ten times. The V and J genes are TRBV5-1 and TRBJ1-1; D perhaps matches TRBD1 (6 bases). The CDR3 runs to 14 residues. Germline V lookup: CDR1 SGHRS, CDR2 YFSETQ. V was shortened by 1 base and J by 7 bases, with 14 bases between the two germline ends. For the CDR3, the DNA is TGCGCCAGCAGCTTGCAGGGGCCTTCCAATGAAGCTTTCTTT. Amino acids: CASSLQGPSNEAFF.

This clonotype was seen a handful of times. This chain uses TRBV18 with TRBJ2-5, with D possibly TRBD1 on 5 matching bases. The V and J ends lost 3 bases and 7 bases respectively, with 12 bases between them. The CDR3 is 13 residues long. Per the germline V gene, CDR1 is KGHSH and CDR2 is LQKENI. The CDR3 here is CASSPTTAVTQYF. CDR3 sequence (DNA): TGTGCCAGCTCACCCACGACAGCAGTGACCCAGTACTTC.

This clonotype was counted at least ten times. V and J are TRBV19 and TRBJ1-5; no clear D. Trimming removed 4 bases from V and 7 bases from J, with 14 bases in between. The CDR3 runs to 14 residues. Germline V gene sequence: CDR1 LNHDA, CDR2 SQIVND (reference sequence). Here the CDR3 DNA reads TGTGCCAGTAGTACTAGGGAAGCGGGGCAGCCCCAGCATTTT. As protein: CASSTREAGQPQHF. Complete variable domain (other parts from reference TRBV19 and TRBJ1-5): DGGITQSPKYLFRKEGQNVTLSCEQNLNHDAMYWYRQDPGQGLRLIYYSQIVNDFQKGDIAEGYSVSREKKESFPLTVTSAQKNPTAFYLCASSTREAGQPQHFGDGTRLSIL.

The sample holds a few counts of this clonotype. The chain recombines TRBV29-1 with TRBJ1-4; 9 bases are a match to TRBD1. Germline lookup yields CDR1 SQVTM and CDR2 ANQGSEA. This CDR3 spans 13 amino acids. Unmatched junction bases numbered 3, after V lost 2 bases and J lost 8 bases. CDR3 sequence reads: CSVEWTGVEKLFF. The CDR3 nucleotides are TGCAGCGTTGAATGGACAGGGGTCGAAAAACTGTTTTTT.

The sample holds many counts of this clonotype. The V gene is TRBV7-8, the J gene TRBJ2-2; perhaps TRBD2 as D (6 bases). Germline assignment: CDR1 SGHVS and CDR2 FQNEAQ. This CDR3 region has 14 residues. The ends were cut back, 5 bases at V and 7 bases at J, with 14 bases in the middle. CDR3 nucleotides: TGTGCCAGCAGCGGGCGGGGAATGGTCGGGGAGCTGTTTTTT. Its translation: CASSGRGMVGELFF.

This clonotype was seen many times. J is TRBJ2-1 and V is TRBV9, with 14 nucleotides matching TRBD2. J gave up 6 bases and V 2 bases, and 1 base lay outside the gene matches. This CDR3 spans 15 amino acids. The germline gives CDR1 SGDLS, CDR2 YYNGEE. The CDR3 reads CASSVGTSGSNEQFF. Here the CDR3 DNA reads TGTGCCAGCAGCGTTGGGACTAGCGGGAGCAATGAGCAGTTCTTC.

The chain recombines TRBV14 with TRBJ2-3; unclear D gene. This CDR3 spans 16 amino acids. Germline V gene lookup returns CDR1 SGHDN and CDR2 FVKESK. The V end lost 0 bases, the J end lost 3 bases, and 13 bases lay between the germline ends. The CDR3 spells CASSQDTGRLTDTQYF. The DNA of the CDR3 is TGTGCCAGCAGCCAAGATACTGGAAGGCTGACAGATACGCAGTATTTT.

The rearrangement uses TRBV19 and TRBJ1-6; D is undetermined. The CDR3 covers 14 residues. The V and J ends lost 7 bases and 8 bases respectively, with 15 bases between them. The V gene's germline CDR1 is LNHDA and CDR2 SQIVND (reference sequence). The CDR3, as DNA: TGTGCCAGTACGACCGCCAACACCCATTCACCCCTCCACTTT. It codes for CASTTANTHSPLHF.

This clonotype was detected many times. V usage is TRBV20-1 and J usage is TRBJ1-1, with D unresolved. The CDR3 contains 12 residues. V lost 6 bases and J lost 2, with 10 bases in between. CDR1 DFQATT and CDR2 SNEGSKA come from the germline V gene (reference sequence). The CDR3 reads CSAPRANTEAFF. CDR3 DNA: TGCAGTGCCCCGCGTGCTAACACTGAAGCTTTCTTT.

This clonotype showed up many times. The chain uses TRBV5-1 and TRBJ1-1, with D perhaps TRBD1 (5 bases). Germline-derived CDR1 and CDR2 are SGHRS and YFSETQ. V was clipped by 0 bases and J by 1 base, with 13 bases between them. CDR3 size: 16 residues. The DNA of the CDR3 is TGCGCCAGCAGCTTGGCCTTGAGACAGAGGAACACTGAAGCTTTCTTT. Amino acids: CASSLALRQRNTEAFF.

This clonotype occurred many times. CDR3 residues: CASSRTGGSEAFF. The CDR3 nucleotides are TGTGCCAGCAGTCGGACAGGGGGCTCTGAAGCTTTCTTT. The rearrangement joins TRBV7-3 to TRBJ1-1; 11 bases match TRBD1. V lost 6 bases and J lost 6; bases outside the gene matches: 3. The germline V gene has CDR1 SGHTA and CDR2 FQGTGA. The CDR3 length is 13 residues.

This sequence joins TRBV10-3 and TRBJ1-6, with D possibly matching TRBD1 (6 bases). Trimming pared 2 bases from V and 14 bases from J, leaving 16 bases between. From germline, CDR1 is ENHRY and CDR2 SYGVKD. This CDR3 is built from 14 residues. The chain's CDR3 is CAISETLQGFSLHF. The CDR3 DNA follows: TGTGCCATCAGTGAGACACTACAGGGATTTTCCCTCCACTTT.

This clonotype was counted between two and nine times. V and J are TRBV10-2 and TRBJ1-2; a possible D gene is TRBD1 (6 bases). Germline CDR1 reads WSHSY; CDR2 reads SAAADI. The CDR3 totals 15 residues. Trimming left V 5 bases short and J 8 bases short, with 21 bases between. Here the CDR3 reads CASSPSLRGLYGYTF. The CDR3 DNA reads TGCGCCAGCAGTCCGAGTCTCAGGGGATTATACGGCTACACCTTC.

Ten or more counts support this clonotype. CDR3: CASSLAISSGNTIYF. For the CDR3, the DNA is TGTGCCAGCAGCTTAGCTATTTCCTCTGGAAACACCATATATTTT. This rearrangement joins TRBV7-2 to TRBJ1-3; D is ambiguous. The CDR3 has 15 residues. CDR1 and CDR2 (germline): SGHTA, FQGNSA. The V gene lost 0 bases and the J gene lost 0 bases, with 6 bases spanning the gap.

This clonotype was seen at least ten times. The rearrangement links TRBV19 to TRBJ2-3; D may be TRBD2 (6 bases). Germline lookup yields CDR1 LNHDA and CDR2 SQIVND (reference sequence). The ends were cut back, 3 bases at V and 10 bases at J, with 17 bases in the middle. CDR3 length equals 14 residues. This CDR3 is CASSIPGGSLAQYF. CDR3 DNA: TGTGCCAGTAGTATCCCCGGGGGAAGCCTAGCGCAGTATTTT. Looking up the rest from reference TRBV19 and TRBJ2-3 gives the full variable domain: DGGITQSPKYLFRKEGQNVTLSCEQNLNHDAMYWYRQDPGQGLRLIYYSQIVNDFQKGDIAEGYSVSREKKESFPLTVTSAQKNPTAFYLCASSIPGGSLAQYFGPGTRLTVL.

Ten or more counts support this clonotype. This rearrangement joins TRBV6-1 to TRBJ2-6, with D tentatively TRBD1 (6 bases). The V gene's germline CDR1 is MNHNS and CDR2 SASEGT. The CDR3 loop spans 15 amino acids. Trimming stripped 6 bases from V and 0 bases from J, with 9 bases between. The CDR3 sequence is CASRQGSSGANVLTF. CDR3 DNA: TGTGCCAGCAGACAGGGAAGCTCTGGGGCCAACGTCCTGACTTTC.

This clonotype occurred many times. The chain has TRBV6-5 and TRBJ2-4, with unresolved D. The V end was cut by 0 bases, the J end by 0 bases, with 6 bases between. The V gene's germline CDR1 is MNHEY and CDR2 SVGAGI. The length of the CDR3 is 15 residues. The CDR3, as DNA: TGTGCCAGCAGTTACTCGATTCTAGCCAAAAACATTCAGTACTTC. This translates into CASSYSILAKNIQYF.

This clonotype has at least ten counts. The chain links TRBV2 to TRBJ2-5; no reliable D call. CDR1 is SNHLY and CDR2 is FYNNEI in the germline V gene. V lost 9 bases to trimming and J lost 1 base, with 12 bases between them. This CDR3 spans 13 amino acids. The CDR3 coding sequence is TGTGCCAGTGGACGTGACTCCCAAGAGACCCAGTACTTC. Its protein product is CASGRDSQETQYF.

This clonotype was seen many times. CDR3 nucleotide sequence: TGTGCCAGCAGCCAAGATCAGCGGGAGGATACCTACAATGAGCAGTTCTTC. Translation gives CASSQDQREDTYNEQFF. This chain uses TRBV14 with TRBJ2-1, with 9 bases that match TRBD2. CDR3 size: 17 residues. Germline-derived CDR1 and CDR2 are SGHDN and FVKESK. The trim removed 0 bases at V and 2 bases at J, leaving 5 bases unmatched.

There are many counts of this clonotype. The chain has TRBV20-1 and TRBJ2-1; D gene ambiguous. The V end lost 3 bases, the J end lost 5 bases, and 20 bases lay between the germline ends. Germline V gene sequence: CDR1 DFQATT, CDR2 SNEGSKA (reference sequence). This CDR3 is 16 amino acids long. The CDR3 reads CSARSRQRMNNNEQFF. CDR3 sequence (DNA): TGCAGTGCTAGGTCCCGCCAGCGAATGAATAACAATGAGCAGTTCTTC.

The sample holds a few counts of this clonotype. CDR3 amino acids: CASSPRWGTGYTF. As DNA, the CDR3 is TGTGCCAGCAGCCCGAGATGGGGGACGGGCTACACCTTC. This chain connects TRBV7-9 to TRBJ1-2, with a tentative D call TRBD1 (5 bases). The CDR3 is 13 residues long. Germline V gives CDR1 SEHNR, CDR2 FQNEAQ (reference sequence). V was clipped by 5 bases and J by 8 bases, with 15 bases between them. Combining the CDR3 with reference TRBV7-9 and TRBJ1-2 gives the whole variable domain DTGVSQNPRHKITKRGQNVTFRCDPISEHNRLYWYRQTLGQGPEFLTYFQNEAQLEKSRLLSDRFSAERPKGSFSTLEIQRTEQGDSAMYLCASSPRWGTGYTFGSGTRLTVV.

The genes are TRBV28 and TRBJ1-1; tentatively, D is TRBD1 (5 bases). The V and J ends lost 6 bases and 0 bases respectively, with 20 bases between them. The CDR3 covers 17 residues. The germline gives CDR1 MDHEN, CDR2 SYDVKM. The CDR3 coding sequence is TGTGCCAGCAGCACCCGGGGACTGATGATTCTGAACACTGAAGCTTTCTTT. This sequence encodes CASSTRGLMILNTEAFF.

Only a few counts were recorded for this clonotype. The CDR3: CASGLYGGTEYSYEQYF. DNA of the CDR3: TGTGCCAGCGGACTTTACGGGGGGACGGAGTACTCCTACGAGCAGTACTTC. The rearrangement uses TRBV7-9 and TRBJ2-7; 7 bases map to TRBD2. Trimming at V came to 8 bases and at J to 0 bases, leaving 16 bases not matched to a gene. This CDR3 is 17 amino acids long. The germline CDR1 and CDR2 sequences are SEHNR and FQNEAQ (reference sequence).